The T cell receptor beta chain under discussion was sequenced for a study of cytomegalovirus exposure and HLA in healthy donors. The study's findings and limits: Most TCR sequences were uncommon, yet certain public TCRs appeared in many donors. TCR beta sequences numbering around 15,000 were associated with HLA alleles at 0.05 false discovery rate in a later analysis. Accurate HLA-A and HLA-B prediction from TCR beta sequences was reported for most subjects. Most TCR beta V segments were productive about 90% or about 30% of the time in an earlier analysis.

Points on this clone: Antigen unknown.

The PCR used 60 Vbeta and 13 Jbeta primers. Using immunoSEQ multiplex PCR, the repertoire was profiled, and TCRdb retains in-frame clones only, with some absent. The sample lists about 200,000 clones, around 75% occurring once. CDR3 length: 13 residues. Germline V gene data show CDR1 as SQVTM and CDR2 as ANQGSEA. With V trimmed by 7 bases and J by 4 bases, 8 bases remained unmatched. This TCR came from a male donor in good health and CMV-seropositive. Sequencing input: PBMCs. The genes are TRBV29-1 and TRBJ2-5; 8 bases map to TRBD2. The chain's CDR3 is CSAAGTSVETQYF. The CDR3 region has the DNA TGCAGCGCCGCCGGGACTAGTGTAGAGACCCAGTACTTC.